The 21 T cell receptor beta chains presented below share a single source sample, sequenced in a study of CD8 T cells in Susac syndrome. cDNA came from approximately 0.5 to 1 ug RNA primed by random hexamers. TCRdb reanalysed the immunoSEQ multiplex PCR reads using MiXCR and keeps one entry per CDR3 protein. In the table there are about 210,000 distinct CDR3 sequences, approximately 95% of which are singletons. Material for sequencing was CD4+ T cells from PBMCs. These receptors were collected from a human donor with multiple sclerosis.

The rearrangement links TRBV27 to TRBJ1-1; 9 bases align to TRBD1. V was clipped by 7 bases and J by 4 bases; unmatched bases: 7. The CDR3 is made up of 14 amino acids. Per germline, CDR1 MNHEY and CDR2 SMNVEV (reference sequence). The CDR3 here is CASIGGQGATEAFF. CDR3 sequence (DNA): TGTGCCAGCATTGGGGGACAGGGAGCCACTGAAGCTTTCTTT.

As regards this clonotype: Mismatch with germline at one junction end may stem from a read error. The V gene is TRBV6-5, the J gene TRBJ2-1; 9 bases align to TRBD1. Germline V gene data show CDR1 as MNHEY and CDR2 as SVGAGI. The CDR3 contains 16 residues. DNA of the CDR3: TGTGCCAGCAGCTACTGGGGACAGGGTTCCTACAATGAGCAGTTCTTC. Residues: CASSYWGQGSYNEQFF.

J is TRBJ2-7 and V is TRBV5-1; the D gene is possibly TRBD2 (6 bases). CDR3 length: 16 residues. CDR1 and CDR2 from the germline V gene are SGHRS and YFSETQ. Trimming took off 4 bases at V and 7 bases at J, with 24 bases between the two ends. The CDR3 DNA follows: TGCGCCAGCAGCCCGTTCACGGGACGGGAGATGAGGGAGCAGTACTTC. Translation gives CASSPFTGREMREQYF. The variable domain in full, completed from reference TRBV5-1 and TRBJ2-7, reads KAGVTQTPRYLIKTRGQQVTLSCSPISGHRSVSWYQQTPGQGLQFLFEYFSETQRNKGNFPGRFSGRQFSNSRSEMNVSTLELGDSALYLCASSPFTGREMREQYFGPGTRLTVT.

The rearrangement joins TRBV29-1 to TRBJ2-6; D ambiguous. This CDR3 contains 17 residues. V was trimmed by 7 bases and J by 0 bases, leaving 19 bases between them. Germline V gene data show CDR1 as SQVTM and CDR2 as ANQGSEA. CDR3 in amino acids: CSALGGGTSSGANVLTF. Written as DNA, the CDR3 is TGCAGCGCCCTTGGCGGCGGAACCAGCTCTGGGGCCAACGTCCTGACTTTC.

V and J are TRBV3-1 and TRBJ2-7; tentatively, D is TRBD1 (6 bases). V shed 4 bases and J shed 4 bases, with 20 bases lying between them. The length of the CDR3 is 16 residues. The germline V gene has CDR1 LGHDT and CDR2 YNNKEL (reference sequence). CDR3 nucleotides: TGTGCCAGCAGCCGCAAAAGAGAGACACAGGGATACGAGCAGTACTTC. This codes for CASSRKRETQGYEQYF.

V and J are TRBV20-1 and TRBJ1-2; 10 positions agree with TRBD1. Germline V gene data show CDR1 as DFQATT and CDR2 as SNEGSKA (reference sequence). The CDR3 totals 14 residues. The CDR3 spells CSASGDRGRYGYTF. For the CDR3, the DNA is TGCAGCGCCAGCGGAGACAGGGGGCGATATGGCTACACCTTC.

The V gene is TRBV12-5, the J gene TRBJ2-7; D remains ambiguous. V was shortened by 4 bases and J by 6 bases, with 16 bases between the two germline ends. The CDR3 covers 14 residues. CDR1 LGHNT and CDR2 FRNRAP come from the germline V gene. The CDR3 nucleotides read TGTGCTAGTGGTTCGCGTCTCAACCCCCCCGAGCAGTACTTC. Protein: CASGSRLNPPEQYF.

V is TRBV20-1 and J is TRBJ1-3, with D uncertain. This CDR3 comprises 14 residues. Germline loops: CDR1 DFQATT, CDR2 SNEGSKA (reference sequence). Between the trimmed V and J ends, which lost 3 bases and 1 base, there was a span of 10 bases. The DNA of the CDR3 is TGCAGTGCTAGTTCGAGGAATTCTGGAAACACCATATATTTT. Translation gives CSASSRNSGNTIYF.

The chain couples TRBV29-1 to TRBJ2-1; 8 positions agree with TRBD1. V lost 7 bases, J lost 4 bases, and 6 bases stayed unmatched. Germline loops: CDR1 SQVTM, CDR2 ANQGSEA. The CDR3 extends over 13 amino acids. The CDR3 loop is CSGSGTGYNEQFF. The DNA for the CDR3 is TGCAGCGGTTCCGGGACAGGTTACAATGAGCAGTTCTTC.

This chain links TRBV4-1 with TRBJ2-5, with D possibly being TRBD1 or TRBD2 (5 bases each). This CDR3 has 17 residues. Germline V gene data show CDR1 as MGHRA and CDR2 as YSYEKL. The germline V and J ends were trimmed by 1 base and 5 bases, with 20 bases remaining between them. CDR3 nucleotide sequence: TGCGCCAGCAGCCAAGGGCTTTCCGGGACGGCCCAGGAGACCCAGTACTTC. Protein: CASSQGLSGTAQETQYF.

The genes are TRBV20-1 and TRBJ2-3; 10 positions match TRBD2. Germline CDR1 and CDR2: DFQATT and SNEGSKA (reference sequence). V was clipped by 3 bases and J by 4 bases; unmatched bases: 7. CDR3 size: 15 residues. The chain's CDR3 is CSASPSGGLPDTQYF. The CDR3 DNA sequence: TGCAGTGCTAGCCCTAGCGGGGGTCTGCCAGATACGCAGTATTTT.

J is TRBJ1-2 and V is TRBV5-4; D is ambiguous. From germline, CDR1 is SGHNT and CDR2 YYREEE (reference sequence). CDR3 length equals 16 residues. V was clipped by 4 bases and J by 4 bases, with 20 bases between them. The CDR3 loop is CASSVSSAQTIYGYTF. CDR3 DNA sequence: TGTGCCAGCAGCGTATCGTCGGCACAAACCATCTATGGCTACACCTTC.

J is TRBJ2-3 and V is TRBV18, with D unclear. This CDR3 region has 14 residues. The ends were cut back, 5 bases at V and 0 bases at J, with 9 bases in the middle. Germline V gene sequence: CDR1 KGHSH, CDR2 LQKENI. The CDR3 coding sequence is TGTGCCAGCTCAGCCCAAATGAGCACAGATACGCAGTATTTT. Residues: CASSAQMSTDTQYF.

J is TRBJ1-2 and V is TRBV28; possibly TRBD1 for D (5 bases). The V end lost 5 bases, the J end lost 4 bases, and 17 bases lay between the germline ends. The CDR3 sequence is 15 residues long. In germline, CDR1 is MDHEN, CDR2 SYDVKM. The CDR3 DNA follows: TGTGCCAGCAGTGTTACGACGGGACCGATCTATGGCTACACCTTC. The encoded protein is CASSVTTGPIYGYTF.

This clonotype showed up just once. The V call is TRBV20-1, the J call TRBJ2-4; 7 bases align to TRBD2. Germline loops: CDR1 DFQATT, CDR2 SNEGSKA (reference sequence). This CDR3 comprises 12 residues. V lost 5 bases and J lost 5; bases outside the gene matches: 3. The CDR3 DNA reads as TGCAGTGCTTCGGGAGGCCAAAACATTCAGTACTTC. This sequence encodes CSASGGQNIQYF.

The rearrangement joins TRBV20-1 to TRBJ2-3; TRBD1 aligns across 10 bases. Germline CDR1 is DFQATT and CDR2 is SNEGSKA (reference sequence). The ends lost 6 bases at V and 4 bases at J; junction bases unmatched: 7. CDR3 length equals 14 residues. CDR3 nucleotide sequence: TGCAGTGCCCTCCGGGACAGGGGAGCAGATACGCAGTATTTT. Translating it yields CSALRDRGADTQYF.

The chain combines TRBV11-1 with TRBJ2-1; tentative D call: TRBD2 (6 bases). This CDR3 spans 16 amino acids. Germline CDR1 reads SGHAT; CDR2 reads FQDESV (reference sequence). The V gene lost 5 bases and the J gene lost 6 bases, with 20 bases spanning the gap. The CDR3, as DNA: TGTGCCAGCAGCGACCTCGGCGGGATTCACCCCAATGAGCAGTTCTTC. The encoded protein is CASSDLGGIHPNEQFF.

The rearrangement uses TRBV29-1 and TRBJ1-1; weak D call: TRBD1 (5 bases). Germline V gene data show CDR1 as SQVTM and CDR2 as ANQGSEA. This CDR3 is 12 amino acids long. V was pared by 6 bases and J by 4 bases, with 12 bases between. The CDR3 DNA follows: TGCAGCGTCGCAGGGATGGGCACTGAAGCTTTCTTT. This gives the protein CSVAGMGTEAFF.

CDR3 bases: TGTGCCAGCAGTCCCCCGGGTAAAGGAGGTCAGCCCCAGCATTTT. Protein sequence: CASSPPGKGGQPQHF. This chain joins TRBV28 and TRBJ1-5, with D unresolved. Germline V gene sequence: CDR1 MDHEN, CDR2 SYDVKM. CDR3 length equals 15 residues. V lost 5 bases, J lost 6 bases, and 17 bases lay in between.

The chain combines TRBV10-3 with TRBJ2-4, with D possibly matching TRBD1 (5 bases). V lost 4 bases and J lost 8, with 18 bases in between. Germline CDR1 is ENHRY and CDR2 is SYGVKD. This CDR3 is built from 15 residues. The CDR3 here is CAISGSAGPRDIQYF. The CDR3 DNA follows: TGTGCCATCAGTGGGTCCGCTGGCCCCAGGGACATTCAGTACTTC.

The chain joins TRBV29-1 to TRBJ2-2; TRBD2 aligns across 7 bases. The CDR3 extends over 13 amino acids. Germline lookup yields CDR1 SQVTM and CDR2 ANQGSEA. The CDR3 here is CSAGTNPTGELFF. CDR3 nucleotide sequence: TGCAGTGCCGGGACTAACCCCACCGGGGAGCTGTTTTTT.